What follows are 8 T cell receptor beta chains derived from one specimen sequenced in a study of T cell responses to AZD1222 COVID-19 vaccine. Using immunoSEQ multiplex PCR, the repertoire was profiled, and TCRdb retains in-frame clones only, with some absent. The sample has roughly 200,000 clones; about 93% are singletons. Sequenced material: peripheral blood, taken on day 0 of MenACWY control vaccination. The receptors derive from an adult in good health.

The V gene is TRBV19, the J gene TRBJ1-3; D gene uncertain. Trimming removed 3 bases from V and 2 bases from J, with 8 bases in between. This CDR3 has 14 amino acids. Germline V gene lookup returns CDR1 LNHDA and CDR2 SQIVND (reference sequence). CDR3 coding DNA: TGTGCCAGTAGTATCTTTTCAACTGGAAACACCATATATTTT. Protein product: CASSIFSTGNTIYF.

The V and J genes are TRBV27 and TRBJ1-2, with D perhaps matching TRBD1 (5 bases). CDR3 length: 14 residues. Trimming stripped 3 bases from V and 5 bases from J, with 13 bases between. Per germline, CDR1 MNHEY and CDR2 SMNVEV (reference sequence). CDR3 sequence: CASSFSGALYGYTF. For the CDR3, the DNA is TGTGCCAGCAGTTTTAGTGGGGCCCTTTATGGCTACACCTTC.

V is TRBV5-1 and J is TRBJ1-5; the D gene is possibly TRBD1 (6 bases). Germline CDR1 SGHRS, CDR2 YFSETQ. Trimming removed 0 bases from V and 3 bases from J, with 7 bases in between. The CDR3 is 14 residues long. The CDR3 region is CASSLGDNNQPQHF. The CDR3 nucleotides read TGCGCCAGCAGCTTGGGGGACAACAATCAGCCCCAGCATTTT.

The chain has TRBV15 and TRBJ2-5; a weak D match, TRBD1 (6 bases). The V end was cut by 1 base, the J end by 4 bases, with 13 bases between. The CDR3 length is 15 residues. Germline lookup yields CDR1 LNHNV and CDR2 YYDKDF (reference sequence). The CDR3 sequence: CATSRARQALETQYF. The CDR3 region has the DNA TGTGCCACCAGCAGAGCCAGACAGGCGCTAGAGACCCAGTACTTC.

This chain uses TRBV5-1 with TRBJ1-1; 7 nucleotides match TRBD1. Germline V gives CDR1 SGHRS, CDR2 YFSETQ. This CDR3 comprises 17 residues. The V gene end was trimmed by 4 bases and the J gene end by 0 bases; junction bases not matched to a gene: 12. The CDR3 DNA reads as TGCGCCAGCAGCGGACCGGGACAGACTCTCATGAACACTGAAGCTTTCTTT. This translates into CASSGPGQTLMNTEAFF.

The chain is built from TRBV6-5 and TRBJ1-1; maybe TRBD1 (6 bases). The CDR3 consists of 15 residues. The germline CDR1 and CDR2 sequences are MNHEY and SVGAGI. Trimming removed 2 bases at V and 4 bases at J, with 14 bases between. The CDR3 protein is CASSYRQGIPTEAFF. DNA for the CDR3: TGTGCCAGCAGTTACAGGCAGGGGATCCCCACTGAAGCTTTCTTT.

This rearrangement joins TRBV30 to TRBJ2-2, with D possibly being TRBD2 (6 bases). This CDR3 spans 16 amino acids. The V gene's germline CDR1 is GTSNPN and CDR2 SVGIG (reference sequence). The germline V and J ends were trimmed by 3 bases and 2 bases, with 16 bases remaining between them. The CDR3 spells CAWREAREANTGELFF. The CDR3 coding sequence is TGTGCCTGGAGGGAGGCCAGGGAGGCAAACACCGGGGAGCTGTTTTTT.

The chain is built from TRBV5-5 and TRBJ1-3, with 11 nucleotides matching TRBD1. Germline V gene data show CDR1 as SGHKS and CDR2 as YYEKEE (reference sequence). Trimming at V came to 0 bases and at J to 4 bases, leaving 12 bases not matched to a gene. This CDR3 has 19 amino acids. The DNA for the CDR3 is TGTGCCAGCAGCTTGGAGGGCGGGACAGGGGGTCCAGGCGGAAACACCATATATTTT. It yields the protein CASSLEGGTGGPGGNTIYF.